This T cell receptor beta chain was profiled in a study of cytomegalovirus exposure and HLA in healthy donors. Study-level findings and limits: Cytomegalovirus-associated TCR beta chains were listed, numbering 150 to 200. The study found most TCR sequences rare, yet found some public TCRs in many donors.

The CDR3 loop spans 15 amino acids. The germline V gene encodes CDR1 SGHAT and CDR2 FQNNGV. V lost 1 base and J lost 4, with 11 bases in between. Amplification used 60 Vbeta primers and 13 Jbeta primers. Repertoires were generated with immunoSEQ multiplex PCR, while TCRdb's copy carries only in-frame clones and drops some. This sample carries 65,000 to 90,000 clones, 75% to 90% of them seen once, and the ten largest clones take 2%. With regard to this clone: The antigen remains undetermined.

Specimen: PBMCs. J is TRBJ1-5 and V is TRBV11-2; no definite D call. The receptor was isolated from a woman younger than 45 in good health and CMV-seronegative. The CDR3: CASSLALGGNQPQHF. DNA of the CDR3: TGTGCCAGCAGCTTAGCCCTCGGAGGAAATCAGCCCCAGCATTTT.